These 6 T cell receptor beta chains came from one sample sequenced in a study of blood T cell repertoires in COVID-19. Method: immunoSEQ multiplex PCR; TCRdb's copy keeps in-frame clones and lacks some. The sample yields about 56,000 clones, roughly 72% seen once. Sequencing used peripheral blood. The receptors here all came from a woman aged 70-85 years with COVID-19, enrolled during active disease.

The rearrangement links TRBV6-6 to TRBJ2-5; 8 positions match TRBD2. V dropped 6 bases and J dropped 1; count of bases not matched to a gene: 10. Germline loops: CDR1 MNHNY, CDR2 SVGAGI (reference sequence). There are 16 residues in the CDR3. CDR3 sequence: CASRPTIGLAQETQYF. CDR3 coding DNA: TGTGCCAGCAGACCTACCATCGGACTAGCCCAAGAGACCCAGTACTTC.

CDR3 residues: CASSGGGQETQYF. CDR3 DNA: TGTGCCAGCAGCGGGGGAGGCCAAGAGACCCAGTACTTC. This sequence joins TRBV11-3 and TRBJ2-5; TRBD2 is a possible D gene (6 bases). The CDR3 is 13 amino acids. Germline V CDR1 and CDR2: SGHNT, YENEEA. Trimming took off 5 bases at V and 1 base at J, with 8 bases between the two ends.

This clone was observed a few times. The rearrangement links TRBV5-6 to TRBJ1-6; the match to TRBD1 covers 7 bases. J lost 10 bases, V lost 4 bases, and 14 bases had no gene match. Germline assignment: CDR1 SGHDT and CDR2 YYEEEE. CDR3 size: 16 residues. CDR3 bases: TGTGCCAGCAGCCCACCTAGGGGGCGACTGGGCTCACCCCTCCACTTT. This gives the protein CASSPPRGRLGSPLHF.

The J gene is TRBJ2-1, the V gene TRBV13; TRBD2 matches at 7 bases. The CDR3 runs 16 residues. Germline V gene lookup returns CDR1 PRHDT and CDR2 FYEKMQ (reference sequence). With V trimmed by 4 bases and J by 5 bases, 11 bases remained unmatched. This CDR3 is CASSSPGGLGDNEQFF. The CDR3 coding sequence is TGTGCCAGCAGCTCCCCCGGGGGGTTGGGGGACAATGAGCAGTTCTTC.

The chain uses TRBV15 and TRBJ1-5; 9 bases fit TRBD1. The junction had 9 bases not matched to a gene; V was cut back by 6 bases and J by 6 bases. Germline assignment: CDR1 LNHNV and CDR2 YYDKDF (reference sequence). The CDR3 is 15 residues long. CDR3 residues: CATRFGQGTSQPQHF. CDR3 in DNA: TGTGCCACCAGATTTGGACAGGGGACGAGTCAGCCCCAGCATTTT.

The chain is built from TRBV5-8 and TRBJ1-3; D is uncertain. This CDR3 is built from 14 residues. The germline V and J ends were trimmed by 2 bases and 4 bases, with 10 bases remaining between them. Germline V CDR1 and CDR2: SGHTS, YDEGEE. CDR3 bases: TGTGCCAGCAGCTTCGCGCTGCACGGAAACACCATATATTTT. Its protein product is CASSFALHGNTIYF.